Only a few counts were recorded for the clone carrying this T cell receptor (beta chain). What it recognizes is unknown. This entry comes from a study of CD8 T cells in ankylosing spondylitis. Germline trimming cut 6 bases from V and 4 bases from J; bases unmatched to any gene: 7. The CDR3 runs to 14 residues. CDR1 and CDR2 from the germline V gene are SQVTM and ANQGSEA. Findings and caveats of the study: The disease-linked clones had a CD8+ phenotype and low blood frequencies.

TCRdb independently ran MiXCR on the 5' RACE reads; one entry per CDR3 protein. The data contain 45,000 or so distinct CDR3 sequences, about 11% of them singletons. Sequences were obtained from blood, either unsorted or a sorted T cell fraction (not recorded which). The sequence was obtained from a male donor with ankylosing spondylitis or in good health (not recorded which). This sequence joins TRBV29-1 and TRBJ2-1; TRBD2 agrees at 9 bases. The CDR3 coding sequence is TGCAGCGTGAACGTAGCGGGGGCGTACAATGAGCAGTTCTTC. Its translation is CSVNVAGAYNEQFF.